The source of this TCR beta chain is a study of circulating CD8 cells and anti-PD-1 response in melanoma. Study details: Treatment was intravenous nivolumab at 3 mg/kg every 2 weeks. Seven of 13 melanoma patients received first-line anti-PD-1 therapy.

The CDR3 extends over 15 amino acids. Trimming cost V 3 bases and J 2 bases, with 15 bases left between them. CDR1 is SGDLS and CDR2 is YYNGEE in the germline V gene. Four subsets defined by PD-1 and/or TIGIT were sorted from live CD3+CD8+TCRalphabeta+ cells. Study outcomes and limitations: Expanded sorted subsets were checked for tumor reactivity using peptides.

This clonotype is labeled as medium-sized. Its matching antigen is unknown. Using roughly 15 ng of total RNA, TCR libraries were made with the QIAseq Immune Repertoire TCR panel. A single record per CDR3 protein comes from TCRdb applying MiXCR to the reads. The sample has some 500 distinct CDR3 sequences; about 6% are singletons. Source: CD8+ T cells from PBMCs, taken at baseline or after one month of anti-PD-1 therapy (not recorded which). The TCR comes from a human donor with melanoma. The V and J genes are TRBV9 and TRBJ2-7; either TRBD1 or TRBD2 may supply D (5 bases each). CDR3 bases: TGTGCCAGCAGCGCCCGGGATGGGGCAGCCTACGAGCAGTACTTC. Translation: CASSARDGAAYEQYF.